The 4 T cell receptor beta chains presented below share a single source sample, sequenced in a study of T cell repertoires in cytomegalovirus infection. TCRdb processed the reads anew with MiXCR; each CDR3 protein has one entry. The profile shows about 220,000 distinct CDR3 sequences, roughly two fifths of them singletons. Their recognized antigens are unknown. The sample was CD8+ T cells from cultured PBMCs, taken from culture after CMV antigen stimulation. These receptors all stem from a human donor in good health (CMV status not recorded). Some clones in this sample may be carry-over from other donors' samples.

The chain uses TRBV24-1 and TRBJ1-3; D ambiguous. V dropped 3 bases and J dropped 4 bases, with 18 bases sitting between them. This CDR3 has 17 residues. CDR1 and CDR2 from the germline V gene are KGHDR and SFDVKD. This CDR3 reads CATSDIRTKGGGNTIYF. The CDR3 DNA reads as TGTGCCACCAGTGATATACGGACTAAGGGAGGAGGAAACACCATATATTTT.

The chain links TRBV7-3 to TRBJ2-1; D is ambiguous. CDR3 length: 15 amino acids. Germline assignment: CDR1 SGHTA and CDR2 FQGTGA. Trimming stripped 2 bases from V and 4 bases from J, with 12 bases between. CDR3 sequence (DNA): TGTGCCAGCAGCTTAGAAAATTTGGCGTACAATGAGCAGTTCTTC. Protein product: CASSLENLAYNEQFF.

Here the CDR3 reads CASSFSSGVTDTQYF. The CDR3 bases are TGTGCCAGCAGTTTCTCTTCGGGAGTCACAGATACGCAGTATTTT. This chain uses TRBV27 with TRBJ2-3, with a tentative D call TRBD2 (6 bases). The CDR3 covers 15 residues. Trimming left V 3 bases short and J 2 bases short, with 12 bases between. Germline V lookup: CDR1 MNHEY, CDR2 SMNVEV (reference sequence).

CDR3 amino acids: CASSYQKLDREKLFF. For the CDR3, the DNA is TGTGCCAGCAGTTACCAAAAATTAGACAGGGAAAAACTGTTTTTT. The chain couples TRBV6-6 to TRBJ1-4; the D gene is possibly TRBD1 (6 bases). V lost 2 bases to trimming and J lost 8 bases, with 15 bases between them. The CDR3 extends over 15 amino acids. Per the germline V gene, CDR1 is MNHNY and CDR2 is SVGAGI (reference sequence).